The present T cell receptor (beta chain) was sequenced within a study of blood T cell repertoires in COVID-19. Study-wide background: The United States, Italy and Spain were the sources of the acute and convalescent COVID-19 samples. PBMCs, B-cell-depleted T cells, or T cells were the source of the cDNA or gDNA that made up the material.

In the original analysis: Nucleated cell counts were estimated from reference gene primer amplification. Sequenced by immunoSEQ multiplex PCR; TCRdb stores in-frame clones only, minus some. The V and J calls and clone size are taken from that table; D and trimming were inferred from the DNA. This table holds a few hundred thousand clones, 75% to 90% found once. CDR3 length: 14 amino acids. Trimming pared 4 bases from V and 5 bases from J, leaving 9 bases between. Germline CDR1 MNHEY, CDR2 SVGAGI. Cohort assignment relied on participant-reported clinical history. The chain couples TRBV6-5 to TRBJ1-6; a weak D match, TRBD1 (5 bases). The sample taken for sequencing was PBMCs or T cells enriched from blood (not recorded which). This clonotype was sampled from a woman aged 18-29 years in a cohort exposed to, infected with or recovered from COVID-19 (not recorded which). CDR3 region: CASSFDRNNSPLHF. CDR3 DNA sequence: TGTGCCAGCAGTTTCGACAGAAATAATTCACCCCTCCACTTT.